These T cell receptor beta chains were read from a single sample in a study of blood T cell repertoires in COVID-19. Clones were read by immunoSEQ multiplex PCR, and TCRdb kept only the in-frame ones, dropping some. The data show around 260,000 clones, about four fifths seen once. The source material was peripheral blood. The source is a woman aged 50 to 60 who had recovered from COVID-19. The CDR3 runs from the conserved cysteine through the conserved F or W. The D gene is left open where the match is weak. Rows may omit the clone size; those that give it use once, few, many or a size class.

v_call	clone_size	j_call	d_call	cdr3_aa	cdr3_nt
TRBV5-1	NA	TRBJ2-5	TRBD1	CASSPPTGAQETQYF	TGCGCCAGCAGCCCGCCCACAGGGGCTCAAGAGACCCAGTACTTC
TRBV27	NA	TRBJ2-2	NA	CASTLRGTGELFF	TGTGCCAGCACCCTCAGGGGCACCGGGGAGCTGTTTTTT
TRBV3-1/TRBV3-2	NA	TRBJ1-2	NA	CASSFDRKSYGYTF	TGTGCCAGCAGCTTTGACAGGAAATCCTATGGCTACACCTTC
TRBV9	NA	TRBJ2-1	TRBD2	CASSVLSGRGNEQFF	TGTGCCAGCAGCGTACTTAGCGGGAGGGGTAATGAGCAGTTCTTC
TRBV27	NA	TRBJ1-1	TRBD1	CASSLSARGLKAFF	TGTGCCAGCAGTTTATCGGCCAGGGGGCTCAAAGCTTTCTTT
TRBV28	once	TRBJ1-1	TRBD1	CASSDRTGLNTEAFF	TGTGCCAGCAGTGACCGGACAGGGCTGAACACTGAAGCTTTCTTT
TRBV6-2/TRBV6-3	NA	TRBJ2-7	TRBD2	CASSPGLPKAYEQYF	TGTGCCAGCAGCCCGGGACTACCCAAGGCTTACGAGCAGTACTTC
TRBV6-1	few	TRBJ2-2	NA	CASSEGFGGAGVELFF	TGTGCCAGCAGTGAAGGGTTTGGGGGGGCAGGAGTGGAGCTGTTTTTT
TRBV18	NA	TRBJ1-2	NA	CASSPRGGGGYTF	TGTGCCAGCTCACCGCGAGGGGGTGGTGGCTACACCTTC
TRBV5-1	NA	TRBJ1-4	NA	CASSGGTGNEKLFF	TGCGCCAGCAGCGGGGGGACGGGGAATGAAAAACTGTTTTTT
TRBV28	NA	TRBJ2-7	NA	CASSLDLQGYEQYF	TGTGCCAGCAGTTTAGATCTACAGGGTTACGAGCAGTACTTC
TRBV11-2	once	TRBJ1-2	NA	CASSLDQTRGGYTF	TGTGCCAGCAGCTTAGATCAAACTAGAGGTGGCTACACCTTC
TRBV29-1	once	TRBJ1-1	TRBD1	CSVDGRTGRGTEAFF	TGCAGCGTTGACGGGAGGACAGGGCGGGGGACTGAAGCTTTCTTT
TRBV5-4	NA	TRBJ1-2	TRBD1	CASSLRQGGYGYTF	TGTGCCAGCAGCTTGCGACAGGGAGGCTATGGCTACACCTTC
TRBV2	NA	TRBJ2-3	TRBD2	CASSPRLAGYTDTQYF	TGTGCCAGCAGCCCCCGACTAGCGGGGTACACAGATACGCAGTATTTT
TRBV4-1	NA	TRBJ1-4	TRBD1	CASSQDIRTGLYEKLFF	TGCGCCAGCAGCCAAGATATCCGGACAGGATTGTATGAAAAACTGTTTTTT
TRBV5-4	NA	TRBJ2-7	NA	CASSLDRAYEQYF	TGTGCCAGCAGCTTGGACAGAGCCTACGAGCAGTACTTC
TRBV11-2	NA	TRBJ2-7	TRBD1	CASRWTGDYEQYF	TGTGCCAGCAGGTGGACAGGCGATTACGAGCAGTACTTC
TRBV10-3	once	TRBJ2-2	TRBD1	CAISGYRGLGGGELFF	TGTGCCATCAGTGGGTACAGGGGGCTAGGGGGCGGGGAGCTGTTTTTT
TRBV7-8	NA	TRBJ2-7	NA	CASSTGRDTLSSYEQYF	TGTGCCAGCAGCACCGGAAGGGACACCCTGAGCTCCTACGAGCAGTACTTC
TRBV20-1	NA	TRBJ2-7	NA	CSADPGQQQYF	TGCAGTGCTGATCCGGGACAACAGCAGTACTTC
TRBV3-1/TRBV3-2	NA	TRBJ2-2	NA	CASSTAGELFF	TGTGCCAGCTCGACAGCCGGGGAGCTGTTTTTT
TRBV10-3	NA	TRBJ2-2	TRBD2	CAISEVGGAGELFF	TGTGCCATCAGTGAGGTCGGGGGGGCCGGGGAGCTGTTTTTT
TRBV15	large	TRBJ2-7	TRBD1	CATSRDWVGDRKYEQYF	TGTGCCACCAGCAGAGATTGGGTCGGGGACAGAAAATACGAGCAGTACTTC
TRBV7-3	NA	TRBJ2-1	TRBD1	CASSLRTGDSNEQFF	TGTGCCAGCAGCCTTAGAACAGGGGATAGCAATGAGCAGTTCTTC
TRBV4-2	NA	TRBJ2-3	NA	CASSQDPLSGYTDTQYF	TGTGCCAGCAGCCAAGATCCTCTAAGCGGGTACACAGATACGCAGTATTTT
TRBV5-1	NA	TRBJ2-2	TRBD2	CASSFDATGTSGGGELFF	TGCGCCAGCAGCTTCGACGCCACCGGGACTAGCGGTGGCGGGGAGCTGTTTTTT
TRBV11-1	NA	TRBJ1-2	NA	CASSLARGPDYGYTF	TGTGCCAGCAGCTTAGCGCGGGGACCGGACTATGGCTACACCTTC
TRBV4-2	NA	TRBJ1-6	NA	CASSPPPSNSPLHF	TGTGCCAGCAGCCCTCCCCCCAGTAATTCACCCCTCCACTTT
TRBV5-1	NA	TRBJ2-5	NA	CASSLARGRPYQETQYF	TGCGCCAGCAGCTTGGCCCGGGGGAGACCGTACCAAGAGACCCAGTACTTC
TRBV24-1	NA	TRBJ2-2	TRBD2	CATSVGSGRDSNTGELFF	TGTGCCACCAGTGTTGGAAGCGGGAGAGACTCAAACACCGGGGAGCTGTTTTTT
TRBV28	NA	TRBJ2-7	TRBD2	CASNLRGLGKYEQYF	TGTGCCAGCAACCTGAGAGGACTAGGCAAATACGAGCAGTACTTC
TRBV7-8	once	TRBJ2-7	NA	CASSLVLEQYF	TGTGCCAGCAGCTTAGTACTCGAGCAGTACTTC
TRBV4-3	NA	TRBJ1-2	NA	CASSQVWASFNYGYTF	TGCGCCAGCAGTCAAGTGTGGGCTTCCTTTAACTATGGCTACACCTTC
TRBV7-6	many	TRBJ1-4	NA	CASSSRSDGATNEKLFF	TGTGCCAGCAGCTCCCGTTCCGACGGGGCAACTAATGAAAAACTGTTTTTT
TRBV7-8	NA	TRBJ2-3	NA	CASSLVDWSTDTQYF	TGTGCCAGCAGCTTAGTAGACTGGAGCACAGATACGCAGTATTTT
TRBV28	NA	TRBJ1-1	TRBD1	CASSLNQGVPNTEAFF	TGTGCCAGCAGTTTAAATCAGGGGGTCCCGAACACTGAAGCTTTCTTT
TRBV6-5	once	TRBJ1-1	NA	CASSNLASGNTEAFF	TGTGCCAGCAGTAACCTCGCCAGTGGGAACACTGAAGCTTTCTTT
TRBV7-2	NA	TRBJ2-7	TRBD1	CASSLPQGAVYEQYF	TGTGCCAGCAGCTTACCCCAGGGGGCGGTTTACGAGCAGTACTTC
TRBV11-3	NA	TRBJ2-3	NA	CASSLFSGNGDTQYF	TGTGCCAGCAGCTTATTTTCCGGGAATGGAGATACGCAGTATTTT
TRBV19	NA	TRBJ2-2	TRBD2	CASSIEGLAGVPGELFF	TGTGCCAGTAGTATAGAAGGACTAGCGGGAGTTCCCGGGGAGCTGTTTTTT